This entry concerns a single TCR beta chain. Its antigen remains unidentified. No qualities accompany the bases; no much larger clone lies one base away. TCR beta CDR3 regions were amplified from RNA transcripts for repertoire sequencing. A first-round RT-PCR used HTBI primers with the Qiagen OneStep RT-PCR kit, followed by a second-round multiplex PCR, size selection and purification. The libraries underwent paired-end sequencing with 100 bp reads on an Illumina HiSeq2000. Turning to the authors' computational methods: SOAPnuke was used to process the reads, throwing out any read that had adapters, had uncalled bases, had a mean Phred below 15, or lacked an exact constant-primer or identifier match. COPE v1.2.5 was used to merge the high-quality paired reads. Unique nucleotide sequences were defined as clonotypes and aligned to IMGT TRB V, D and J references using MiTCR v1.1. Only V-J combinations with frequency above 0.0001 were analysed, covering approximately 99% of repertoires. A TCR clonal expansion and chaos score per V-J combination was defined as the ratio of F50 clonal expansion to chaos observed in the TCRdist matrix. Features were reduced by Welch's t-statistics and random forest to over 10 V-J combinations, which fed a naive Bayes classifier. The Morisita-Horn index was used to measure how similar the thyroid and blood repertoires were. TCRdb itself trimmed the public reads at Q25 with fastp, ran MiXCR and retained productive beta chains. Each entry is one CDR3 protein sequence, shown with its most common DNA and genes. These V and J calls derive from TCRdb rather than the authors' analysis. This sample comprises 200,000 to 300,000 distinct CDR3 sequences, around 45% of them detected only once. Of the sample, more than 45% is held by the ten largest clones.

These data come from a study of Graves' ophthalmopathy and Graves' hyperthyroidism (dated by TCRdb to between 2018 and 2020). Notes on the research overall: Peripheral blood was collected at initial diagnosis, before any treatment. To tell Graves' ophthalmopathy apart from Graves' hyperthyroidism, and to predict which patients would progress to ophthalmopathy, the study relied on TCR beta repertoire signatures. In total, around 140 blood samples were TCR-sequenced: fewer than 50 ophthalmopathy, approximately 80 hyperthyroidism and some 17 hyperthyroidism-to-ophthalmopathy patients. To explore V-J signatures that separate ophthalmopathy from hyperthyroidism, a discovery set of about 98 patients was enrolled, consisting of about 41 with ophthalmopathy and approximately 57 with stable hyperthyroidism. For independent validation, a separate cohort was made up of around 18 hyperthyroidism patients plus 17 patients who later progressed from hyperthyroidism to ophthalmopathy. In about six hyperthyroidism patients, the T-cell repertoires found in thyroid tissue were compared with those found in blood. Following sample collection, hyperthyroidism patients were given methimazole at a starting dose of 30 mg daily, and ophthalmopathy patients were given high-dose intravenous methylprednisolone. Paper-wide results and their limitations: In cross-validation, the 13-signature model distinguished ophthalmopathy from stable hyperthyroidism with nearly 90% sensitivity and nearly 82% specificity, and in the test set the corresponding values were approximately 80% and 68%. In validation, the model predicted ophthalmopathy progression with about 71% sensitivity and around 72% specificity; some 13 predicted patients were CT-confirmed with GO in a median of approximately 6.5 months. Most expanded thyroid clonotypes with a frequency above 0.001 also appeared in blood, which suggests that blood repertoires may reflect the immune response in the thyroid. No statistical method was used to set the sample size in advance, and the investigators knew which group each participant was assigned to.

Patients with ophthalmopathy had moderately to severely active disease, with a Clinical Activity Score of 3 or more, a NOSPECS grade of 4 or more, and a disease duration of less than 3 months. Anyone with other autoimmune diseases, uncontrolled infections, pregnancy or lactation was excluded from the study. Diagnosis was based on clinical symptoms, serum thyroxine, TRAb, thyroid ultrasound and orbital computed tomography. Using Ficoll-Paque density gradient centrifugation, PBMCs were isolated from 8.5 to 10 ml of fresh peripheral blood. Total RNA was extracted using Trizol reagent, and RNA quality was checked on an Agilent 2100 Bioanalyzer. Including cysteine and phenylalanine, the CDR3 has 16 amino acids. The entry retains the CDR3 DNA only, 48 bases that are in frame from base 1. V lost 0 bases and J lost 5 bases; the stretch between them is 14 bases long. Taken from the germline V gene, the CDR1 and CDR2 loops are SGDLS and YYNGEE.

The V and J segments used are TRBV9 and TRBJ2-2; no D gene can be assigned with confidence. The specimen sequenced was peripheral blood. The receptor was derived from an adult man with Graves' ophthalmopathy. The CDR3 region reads CASSVGPSLETGELFF. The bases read TGTGCCAGCAGCGTAGGCCCATCCCTGGAAACCGGGGAGCTGTTTTTT.